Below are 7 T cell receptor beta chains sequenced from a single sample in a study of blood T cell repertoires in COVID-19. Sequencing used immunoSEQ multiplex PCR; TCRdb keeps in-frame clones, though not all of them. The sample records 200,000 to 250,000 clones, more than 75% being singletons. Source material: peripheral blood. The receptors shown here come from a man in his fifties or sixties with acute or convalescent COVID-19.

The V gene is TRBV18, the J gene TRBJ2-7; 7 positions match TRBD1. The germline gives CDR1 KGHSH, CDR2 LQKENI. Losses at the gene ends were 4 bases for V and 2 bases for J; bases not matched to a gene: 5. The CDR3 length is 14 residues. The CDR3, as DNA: TGTGCCAGCTCACATGGGACAGTCACCTACGAGCAGTACTTC. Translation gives CASSHGTVTYEQYF.

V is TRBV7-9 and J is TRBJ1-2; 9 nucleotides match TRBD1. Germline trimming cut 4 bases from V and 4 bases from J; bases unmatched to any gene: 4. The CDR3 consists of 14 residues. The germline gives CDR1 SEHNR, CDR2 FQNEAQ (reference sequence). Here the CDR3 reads CASSWDRVSYGYTF. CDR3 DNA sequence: TGTGCCAGCAGCTGGGACAGGGTTAGCTATGGCTACACCTTC.

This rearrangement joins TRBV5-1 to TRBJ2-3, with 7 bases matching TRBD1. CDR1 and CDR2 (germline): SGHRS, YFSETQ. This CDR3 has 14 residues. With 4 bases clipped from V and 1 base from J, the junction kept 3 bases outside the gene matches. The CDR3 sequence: CASSRDRGTDTQYF. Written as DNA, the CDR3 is TGCGCCAGCAGCAGGGACAGAGGCACAGATACGCAGTATTTT.

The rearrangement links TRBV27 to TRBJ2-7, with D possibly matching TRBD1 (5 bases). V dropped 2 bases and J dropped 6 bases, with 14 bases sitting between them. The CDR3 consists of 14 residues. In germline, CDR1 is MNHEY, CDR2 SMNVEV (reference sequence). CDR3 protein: CASSLLLGQGEQYF. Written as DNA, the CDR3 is TGTGCCAGCAGTTTACTACTGGGCCAGGGCGAGCAGTACTTC.

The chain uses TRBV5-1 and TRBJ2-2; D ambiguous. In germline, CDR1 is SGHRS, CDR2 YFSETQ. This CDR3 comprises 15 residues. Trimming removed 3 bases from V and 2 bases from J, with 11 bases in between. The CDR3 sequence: CASSSETTNTGELFF. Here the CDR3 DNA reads TGCGCCAGCAGCTCAGAGACAACTAACACCGGGGAGCTGTTTTTT.

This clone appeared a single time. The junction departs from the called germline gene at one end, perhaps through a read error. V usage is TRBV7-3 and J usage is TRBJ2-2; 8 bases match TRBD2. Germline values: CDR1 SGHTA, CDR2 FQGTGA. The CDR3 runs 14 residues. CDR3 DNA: TGTGCCAGCACCTTAGCGGGGTCGGGCGGGGAGCTGTTTTTT. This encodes CASTLAGSGGELFF.

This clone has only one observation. This CDR3 reads CASSPSTGSSYNEQFF. CDR3 coding DNA: TGTGCCAGCTCACCCTCGACGGGGAGCTCCTACAATGAGCAGTTCTTC. The rearrangement joins TRBV18 to TRBJ2-1; the D gene is possibly TRBD2 (5 bases). Trimming removed 3 bases from V and 0 bases from J, with 12 bases in between. The CDR3 consists of 16 residues. Germline V gene data show CDR1 as KGHSH and CDR2 as LQKENI.